The 2 T cell receptor beta chains given below trace back to one sample, sequenced in a study of blood T cell repertoires in COVID-19. Profiling relied on immunoSEQ multiplex PCR, and the TCRdb table lists in-frame clones only, not all of them. The data contain 250,000 to 300,000 clones, around 90% of them singletons. The sample consisted of peripheral blood. Receptor source: a woman aged 40 to 49 who had recovered from COVID-19.

J is TRBJ1-5 and V is TRBV11-2; 7 nucleotides match TRBD1. This CDR3 region has 15 residues. The J segment lost 7 bases and the V segment lost 5 bases, leaving 11 bases of the junction unmatched. CDR1 and CDR2 from the germline V gene are SGHAT and FQNNGV. The CDR3 loop is CASSPEQGWGQPQHF. The CDR3 DNA reads as TGTGCCAGCAGCCCCGAACAGGGGTGGGGGCAGCCCCAGCATTTT.

The rearrangement links TRBV11-2 to TRBJ2-1; 11 bases fit TRBD1. Unmatched junction bases numbered 6, after V lost 8 bases and J lost 6 bases. Per the germline V gene, CDR1 is SGHAT and CDR2 is FQNNGV. The CDR3 runs to 14 residues. CDR3 coding DNA: TGTGCCAGCCTCCCCGGGACAGGGGGCAATGAGCAGTTCTTC. This encodes CASLPGTGGNEQFF.